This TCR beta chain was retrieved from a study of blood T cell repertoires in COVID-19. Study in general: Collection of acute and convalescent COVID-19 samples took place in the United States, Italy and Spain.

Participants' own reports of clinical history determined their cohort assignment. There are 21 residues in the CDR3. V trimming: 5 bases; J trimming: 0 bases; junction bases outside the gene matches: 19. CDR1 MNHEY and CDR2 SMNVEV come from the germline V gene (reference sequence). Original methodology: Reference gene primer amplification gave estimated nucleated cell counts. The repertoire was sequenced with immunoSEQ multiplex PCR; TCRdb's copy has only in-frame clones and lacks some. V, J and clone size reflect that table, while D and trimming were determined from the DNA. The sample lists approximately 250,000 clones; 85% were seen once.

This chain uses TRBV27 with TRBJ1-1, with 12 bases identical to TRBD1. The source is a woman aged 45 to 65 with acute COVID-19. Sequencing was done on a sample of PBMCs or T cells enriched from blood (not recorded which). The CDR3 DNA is TGTGCCAGCAGTCCCGCCGTCGCACCCGGGACAGGGGGCGGGTTGAACACTGAAGCTTTCTTT. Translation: CASSPAVAPGTGGGLNTEAFF.